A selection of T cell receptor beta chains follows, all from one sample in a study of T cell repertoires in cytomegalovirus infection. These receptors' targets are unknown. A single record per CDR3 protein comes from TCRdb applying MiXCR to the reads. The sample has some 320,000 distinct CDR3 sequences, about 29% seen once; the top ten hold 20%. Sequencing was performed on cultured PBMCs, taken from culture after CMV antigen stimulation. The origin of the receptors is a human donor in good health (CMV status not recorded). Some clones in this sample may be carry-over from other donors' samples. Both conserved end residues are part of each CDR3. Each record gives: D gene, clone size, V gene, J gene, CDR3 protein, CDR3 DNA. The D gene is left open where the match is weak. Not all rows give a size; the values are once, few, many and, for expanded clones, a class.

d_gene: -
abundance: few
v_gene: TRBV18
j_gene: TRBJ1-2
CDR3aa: CASSLASGAGDGYTF
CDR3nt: TGTGCCAGCTCACTAGCCTCGGGGGCGGGAGATGGCTACACCTTC

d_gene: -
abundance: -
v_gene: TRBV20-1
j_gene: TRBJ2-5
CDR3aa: CSASDETQYF
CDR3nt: TGCAGTGCTAGTGATGAGACCCAGTACTTC

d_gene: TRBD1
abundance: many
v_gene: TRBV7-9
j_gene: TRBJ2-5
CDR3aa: CASSTTGGLGWYQETQYF
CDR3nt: TGTGCCAGCAGCACAACAGGGGGCCTAGGCTGGTACCAAGAGACCCAGTACTTC

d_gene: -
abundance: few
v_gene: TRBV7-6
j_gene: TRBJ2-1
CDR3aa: CASSSRTDYNEQFF
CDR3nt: TGTGCCAGCAGCTCGCGGACAGACTACAATGAGCAGTTCTTC

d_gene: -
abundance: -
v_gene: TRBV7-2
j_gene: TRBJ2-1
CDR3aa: CASSLALRLVGPNEQFF
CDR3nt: TGTGCCAGCAGCTTAGCCCTGAGACTAGTTGGTCCCAATGAGCAGTTCTTC

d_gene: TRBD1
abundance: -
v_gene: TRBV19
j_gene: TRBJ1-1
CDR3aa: CASSMWDSKRNTEAFF
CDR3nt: TGTGCCAGTAGTATGTGGGACAGCAAGCGAAACACTGAAGCTTTCTTT

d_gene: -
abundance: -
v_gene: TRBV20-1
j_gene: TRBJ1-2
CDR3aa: CSAVPQGTYGYTF
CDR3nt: TGCAGTGCTGTGCCCCAGGGGACCTATGGCTACACCTTC

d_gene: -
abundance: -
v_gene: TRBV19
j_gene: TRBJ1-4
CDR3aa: CASGTGQSLYNEKLFF
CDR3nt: TGTGCCAGTGGTACTGGACAGAGTCTTTATAATGAAAAACTGTTTTTT

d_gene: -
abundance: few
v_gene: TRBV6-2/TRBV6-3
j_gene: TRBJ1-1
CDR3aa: CATSRVALNTEAFF
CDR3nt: TGTGCCACCAGCAGGGTGGCCTTGAACACTGAAGCTTTCTTT

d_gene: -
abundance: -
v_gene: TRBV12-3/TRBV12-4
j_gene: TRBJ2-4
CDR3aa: CASSPGLKDIQYF
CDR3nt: TGTGCCAGCAGCCCGGGACTCAAAGACATTCAGTACTTC

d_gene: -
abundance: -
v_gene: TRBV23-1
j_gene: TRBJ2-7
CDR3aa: CAHTRFSYEQYF
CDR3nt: TGCGCCCACACCAGGTTCTCCTACGAGCAGTACTTC

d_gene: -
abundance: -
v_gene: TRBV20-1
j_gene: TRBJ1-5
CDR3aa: CSASSIQGSNQPQHF
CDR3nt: TGCAGTGCTAGCAGTATACAGGGTAGCAATCAGCCCCAGCATTTT

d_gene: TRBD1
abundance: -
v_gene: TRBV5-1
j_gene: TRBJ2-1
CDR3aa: CASSSLEGQGIYNEQFF
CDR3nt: TGCGCCAGCAGTTCCCTCGAGGGACAGGGAATTTACAATGAGCAGTTCTTC

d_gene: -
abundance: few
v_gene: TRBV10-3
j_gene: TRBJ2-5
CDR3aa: CAISESVGGPETQYF
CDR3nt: TGTGCCATCAGTGAGTCAGTGGGGGGGCCGGAGACCCAGTACTTC

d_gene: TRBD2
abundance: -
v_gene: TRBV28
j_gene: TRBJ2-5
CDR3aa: CASSLQPLAGGETQYF
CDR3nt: TGTGCCAGCAGTTTACAGCCCCTAGCGGGAGGGGAGACCCAGTACTTC

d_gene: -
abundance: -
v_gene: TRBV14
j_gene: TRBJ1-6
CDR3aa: CASSQLGSSYNSPLHF
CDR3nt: TGTGCCAGCAGCCAGCTCGGGAGCTCCTATAATTCACCCCTCCACTTT

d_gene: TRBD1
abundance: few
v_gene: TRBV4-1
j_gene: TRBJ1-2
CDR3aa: CASSQGIQDRSYGYTF
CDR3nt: TGCGCCAGCAGCCAAGGGATTCAGGACAGGTCCTATGGCTACACCTTC

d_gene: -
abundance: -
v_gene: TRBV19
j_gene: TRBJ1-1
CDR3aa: CASSTGGRPTEAFF
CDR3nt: TGTGCCAGTAGTACGGGCGGACGCCCCACTGAAGCTTTCTTT

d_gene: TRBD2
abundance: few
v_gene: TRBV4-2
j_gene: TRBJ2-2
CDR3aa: CASSSGTSGTGELFF
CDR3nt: TGTGCCAGCAGCAGCGGGACTAGCGGCACCGGGGAGCTGTTTTTT

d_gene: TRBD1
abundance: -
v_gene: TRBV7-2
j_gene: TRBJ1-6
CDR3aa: CASSRTGATNSPLHF
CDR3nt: TGTGCCAGCAGTCGGACAGGGGCTACTAATTCACCCCTCCACTTT

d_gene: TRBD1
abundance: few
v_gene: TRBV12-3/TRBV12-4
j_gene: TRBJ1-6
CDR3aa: CASSFRDSVDSPLHF
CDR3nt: TGTGCCAGCAGTTTCCGGGACAGCGTTGATTCACCCCTCCACTTT

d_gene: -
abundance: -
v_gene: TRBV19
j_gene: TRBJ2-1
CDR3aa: CASSPQLTAFSSYNEQFF
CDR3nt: TGTGCCAGTAGTCCCCAATTGACAGCCTTTAGCTCCTACAATGAGCAGTTCTTC

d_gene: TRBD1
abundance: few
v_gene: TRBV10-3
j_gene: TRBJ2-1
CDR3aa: CAISPTGVNEQFF
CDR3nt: TGTGCCATCAGCCCGACAGGGGTCAATGAGCAGTTCTTC

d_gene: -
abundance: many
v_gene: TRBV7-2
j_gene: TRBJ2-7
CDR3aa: CASSYPTGSYEQYF
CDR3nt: TGTGCCAGCAGCTACCCGACAGGTTCCTACGAGCAGTACTTC

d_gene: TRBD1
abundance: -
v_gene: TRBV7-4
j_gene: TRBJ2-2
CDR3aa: CASSKGQAITGELFF
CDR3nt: TGTGCCAGCAGCAAGGGACAGGCGATCACCGGGGAGCTGTTTTTT

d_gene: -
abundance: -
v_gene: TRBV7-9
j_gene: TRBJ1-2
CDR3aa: CASSLSRGGYTF
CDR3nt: TGTGCCAGCAGCTTATCACGTGGTGGCTACACCTTC

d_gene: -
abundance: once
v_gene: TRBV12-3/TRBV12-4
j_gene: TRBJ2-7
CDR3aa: CASSLYRSSYEQYF
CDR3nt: TGTGCCAGCAGTTTGTACAGGAGCTCCTACGAGCAGTACTTC

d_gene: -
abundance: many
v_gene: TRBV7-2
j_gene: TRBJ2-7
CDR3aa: CASSLAPLTSLSYEQYF
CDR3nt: TGTGCCAGCAGCTTAGCCCCTTTGACTAGTCTCTCCTACGAGCAGTACTTC

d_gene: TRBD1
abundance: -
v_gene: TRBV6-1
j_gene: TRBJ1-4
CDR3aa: CASRTSTGGREKLFF
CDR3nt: TGTGCCAGCAGGACTTCTACAGGGGGCCGGGAAAAACTGTTTTTT

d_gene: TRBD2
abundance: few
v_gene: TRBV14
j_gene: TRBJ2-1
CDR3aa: CASSPRTSDSYNEQFF
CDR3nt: TGTGCCAGCAGCCCGAGGACTAGCGATTCCTACAATGAGCAGTTCTTC

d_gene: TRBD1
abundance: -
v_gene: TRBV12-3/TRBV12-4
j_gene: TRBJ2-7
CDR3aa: CASRAGTGFHEQYF
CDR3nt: TGTGCCAGCAGAGCCGGGACAGGGTTCCACGAGCAGTACTTC

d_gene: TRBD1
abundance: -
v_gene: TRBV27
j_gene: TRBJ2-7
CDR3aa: CASSLRQGGSSYEQYF
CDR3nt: TGTGCCAGCAGTTTAAGACAGGGGGGAAGCTCCTACGAGCAGTACTTC

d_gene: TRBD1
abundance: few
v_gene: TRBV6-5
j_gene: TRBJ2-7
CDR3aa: CASRRTGAREQYF
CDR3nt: TGTGCCAGCAGAAGGACAGGGGCTCGGGAGCAGTACTTC

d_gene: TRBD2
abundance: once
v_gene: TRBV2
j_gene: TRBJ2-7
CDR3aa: CASSELAGATYEQYF
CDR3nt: TGTGCCAGCAGTGAACTAGCGGGGGCCACCTACGAGCAGTACTTC

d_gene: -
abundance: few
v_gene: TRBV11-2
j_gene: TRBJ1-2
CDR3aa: CASSSPRWGGRNGYTF
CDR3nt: TGTGCCAGCAGCTCTCCAAGGTGGGGGGGTAGGAATGGCTACACCTTC

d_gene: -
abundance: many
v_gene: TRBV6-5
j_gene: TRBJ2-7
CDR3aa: CASSRDGFYEQYF
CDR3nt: TGTGCCAGCAGTCGGGACGGATTTTACGAGCAGTACTTC

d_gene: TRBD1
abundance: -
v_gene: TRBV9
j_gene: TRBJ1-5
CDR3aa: CASSGGTGRNNQPQHF
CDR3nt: TGTGCCAGCAGCGGGGGGACAGGCAGGAACAATCAGCCCCAGCATTTT

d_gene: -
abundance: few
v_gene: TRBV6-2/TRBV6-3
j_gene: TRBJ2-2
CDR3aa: CATNFVWPGELFF
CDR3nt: TGTGCCACCAACTTTGTTTGGCCCGGGGAGCTGTTTTTT

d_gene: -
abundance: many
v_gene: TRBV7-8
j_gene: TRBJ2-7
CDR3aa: CASSLGGIPYEQYF
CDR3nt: TGTGCCAGCAGCTTAGGAGGGATACCCTACGAGCAGTACTTC

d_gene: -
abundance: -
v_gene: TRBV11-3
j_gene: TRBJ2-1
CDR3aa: CASSLRSVDNEQFF
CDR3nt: TGTGCCAGCAGCTTAAGGTCCGTGGACAATGAGCAGTTCTTC

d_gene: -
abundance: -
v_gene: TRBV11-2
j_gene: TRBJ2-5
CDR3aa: CASSRGQSMETQYF
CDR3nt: TGTGCCAGCAGCCGCGGACAGAGCATGGAGACCCAGTACTTC

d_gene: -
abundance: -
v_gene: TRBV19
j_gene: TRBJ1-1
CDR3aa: CASRSGGIGAFF
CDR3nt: TGTGCCAGTAGAAGCGGAGGGATCGGAGCTTTCTTT

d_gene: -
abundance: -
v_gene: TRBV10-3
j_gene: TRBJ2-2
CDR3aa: CAISEFGQHTGELFF
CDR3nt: TGTGCCATCAGTGAATTTGGACAGCACACCGGGGAGCTGTTTTTT

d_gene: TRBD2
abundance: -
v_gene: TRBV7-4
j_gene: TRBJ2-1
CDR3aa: CASSQRLAGGNPSSYNEQFF
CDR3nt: TGTGCCAGCAGCCAGCGACTAGCGGGAGGGAATCCCAGCTCCTACAATGAGCAGTTCTTC

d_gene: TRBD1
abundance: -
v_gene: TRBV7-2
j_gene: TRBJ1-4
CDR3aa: CASSGQELFF
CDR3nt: TGTGCCAGCAGCGGACAGGAACTGTTTTTT

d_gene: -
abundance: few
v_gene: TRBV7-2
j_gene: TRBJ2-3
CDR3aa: CASSPPVGGPSTDTQYF
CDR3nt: TGTGCCAGCAGCCCCCCGGTCGGGGGGCCTAGCACAGATACGCAGTATTTT

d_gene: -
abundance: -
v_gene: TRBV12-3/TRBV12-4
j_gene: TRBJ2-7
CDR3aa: CASSSARSGYLSYEQYF
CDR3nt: TGTGCCAGCAGCTCCGCTCGTAGCGGCTACCTCTCCTACGAGCAGTACTTC

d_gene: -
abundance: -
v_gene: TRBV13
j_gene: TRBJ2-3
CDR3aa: CASSLLRGGDTQYF
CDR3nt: TGTGCCAGCAGCTTATTGCGTGGGGGAGATACGCAGTATTTT

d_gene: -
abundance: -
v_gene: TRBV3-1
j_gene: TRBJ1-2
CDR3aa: CASSHRLHGYYGYTF
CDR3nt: TGTGCCAGCAGCCATCGACTTCACGGCTACTATGGCTACACCTTC

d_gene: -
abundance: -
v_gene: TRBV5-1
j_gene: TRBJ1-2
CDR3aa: CASSSGTMGYTF
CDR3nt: TGCGCCAGCAGCTCCGGGACAATGGGCTACACCTTC

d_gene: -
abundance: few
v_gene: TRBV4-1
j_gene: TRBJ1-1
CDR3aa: CASSQDWARDNTEAFF
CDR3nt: TGCGCCAGCAGCCAAGATTGGGCCAGGGATAACACTGAAGCTTTCTTT

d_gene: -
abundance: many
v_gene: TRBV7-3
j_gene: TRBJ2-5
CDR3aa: CASSTLPGAGETQYF
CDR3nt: TGTGCCAGCAGCACTCTTCCCGGGGCGGGAGAGACCCAGTACTTC

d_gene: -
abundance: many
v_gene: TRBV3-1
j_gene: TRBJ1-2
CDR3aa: CASSQERMLGGLSYGYTF
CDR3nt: TGTGCCAGCAGCCAAGAGAGAATGCTTGGGGGGCTTAGCTATGGCTACACCTTC